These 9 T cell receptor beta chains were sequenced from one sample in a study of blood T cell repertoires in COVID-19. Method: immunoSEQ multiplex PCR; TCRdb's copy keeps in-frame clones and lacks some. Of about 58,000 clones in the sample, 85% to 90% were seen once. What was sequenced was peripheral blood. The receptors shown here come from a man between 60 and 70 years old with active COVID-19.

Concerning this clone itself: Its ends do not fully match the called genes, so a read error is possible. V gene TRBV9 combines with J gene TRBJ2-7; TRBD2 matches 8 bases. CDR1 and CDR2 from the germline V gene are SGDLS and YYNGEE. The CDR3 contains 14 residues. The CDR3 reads CASSERLAPYERYF. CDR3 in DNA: TGTGCCAGCAGCGAGCGACTAGCGCCCTACGAGCGGTACTTC.

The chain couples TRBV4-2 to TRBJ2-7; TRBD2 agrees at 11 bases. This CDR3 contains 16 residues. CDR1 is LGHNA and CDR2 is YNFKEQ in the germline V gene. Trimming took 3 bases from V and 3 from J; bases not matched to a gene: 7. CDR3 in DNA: TGTGCCAGCAGCCAGGCTGGGACTAGCGGCGGCTACGAGCAGTACTTC. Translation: CASSQAGTSGGYEQYF.

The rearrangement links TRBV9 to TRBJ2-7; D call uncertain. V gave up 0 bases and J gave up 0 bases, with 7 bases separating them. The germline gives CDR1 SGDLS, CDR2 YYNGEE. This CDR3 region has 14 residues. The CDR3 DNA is TGTGCCAGCAGCGTAGGCCAGGCCTCCTACGAGCAGTACTTC. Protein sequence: CASSVGQASYEQYF.

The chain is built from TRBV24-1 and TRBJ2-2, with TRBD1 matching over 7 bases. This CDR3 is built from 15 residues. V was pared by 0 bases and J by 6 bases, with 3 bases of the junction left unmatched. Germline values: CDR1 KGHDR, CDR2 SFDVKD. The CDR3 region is CATSDLYRGSGELFF. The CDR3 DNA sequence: TGTGCCACCAGTGATTTGTACAGGGGATCCGGGGAGCTGTTTTTT.

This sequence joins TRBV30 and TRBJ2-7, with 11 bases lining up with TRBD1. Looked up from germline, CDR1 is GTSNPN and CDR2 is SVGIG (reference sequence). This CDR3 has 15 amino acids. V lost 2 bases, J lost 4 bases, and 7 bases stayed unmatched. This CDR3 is CAWSRIGQGAYEQYF. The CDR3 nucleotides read TGTGCCTGGAGTAGGATAGGACAGGGGGCGTACGAGCAGTACTTC.

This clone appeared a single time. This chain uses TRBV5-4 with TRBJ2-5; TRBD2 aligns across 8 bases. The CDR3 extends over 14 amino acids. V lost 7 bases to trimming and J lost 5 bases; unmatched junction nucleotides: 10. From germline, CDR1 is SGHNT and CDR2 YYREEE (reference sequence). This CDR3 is CASREGPGGETQYF. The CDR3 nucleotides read TGTGCCAGCCGGGAGGGACCAGGAGGGGAGACCCAGTACTTC.

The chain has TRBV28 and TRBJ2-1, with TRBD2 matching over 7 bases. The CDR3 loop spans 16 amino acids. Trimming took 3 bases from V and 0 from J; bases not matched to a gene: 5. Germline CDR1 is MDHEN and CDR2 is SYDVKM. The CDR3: CASSLYSGGSYNEQFF. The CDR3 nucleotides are TGTGCCAGCAGTTTGTACTCGGGGGGCTCCTACAATGAGCAGTTCTTC.

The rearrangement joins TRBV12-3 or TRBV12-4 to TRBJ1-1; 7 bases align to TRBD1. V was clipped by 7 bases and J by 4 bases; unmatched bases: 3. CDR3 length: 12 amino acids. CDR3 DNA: TGTGCCAGCACCTGGACAGGCACTGAAGCTTTCTTT. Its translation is CASTWTGTEAFF.

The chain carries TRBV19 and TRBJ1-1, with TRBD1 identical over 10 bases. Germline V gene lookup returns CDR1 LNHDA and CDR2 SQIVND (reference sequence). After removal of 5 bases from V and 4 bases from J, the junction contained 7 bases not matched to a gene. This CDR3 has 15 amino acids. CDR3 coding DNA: TGTGCCAGTAGTCCAGCGACAGGGGGCCGCACTGAAGCTTTCTTT. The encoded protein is CASSPATGGRTEAFF.